These 31 T cell receptor beta chains originate from one sample sequenced in a study of PD-L1 blockade in urothelial cancer. The protocol was immunoSEQ multiplex PCR, while the TCRdb copy is restricted to in-frame clones and leaves out a portion. The sample shows approximately 100,000 clones, about 85% of them seen only once. Material: PBMCs, obtained around atezolizumab (anti-PD-L1) treatment. These receptors came from a man over 45 with urothelial cancer.

The V call is TRBV30, the J call TRBJ1-1; the D gene is possibly TRBD1 (6 bases). The CDR3 covers 13 residues. V was clipped by 1 base and J by 1 base, with 7 bases between them. Germline lookup yields CDR1 GTSNPN and CDR2 SVGIG (reference sequence). The CDR3 reads CAWSGTENTEAFF. CDR3 bases: TGTGCCTGGAGTGGGACAGAGAACACTGAAGCTTTCTTT.

This chain connects TRBV7-2 to TRBJ2-3; D is perhaps TRBD2 (5 bases). Germline CDR1 reads SGHTA; CDR2 reads FQGNSA. The V and J ends lost 8 bases and 3 bases respectively, with 15 bases between them. The CDR3 sequence is 14 residues long. The CDR3 nucleotides read TGTGCCAGCCTTTTCAGCGTAGCGACAGATACGCAGTATTTT. It encodes CASLFSVATDTQYF.

A single count supports this clone. This sequence joins TRBV5-4 and TRBJ2-7, with D tentatively TRBD1 (6 bases). V gave up 4 bases and J gave up 3 bases, with 11 bases separating them. The V gene's germline CDR1 is SGHNT and CDR2 YYREEE (reference sequence). This CDR3 spans 13 amino acids. CDR3 in DNA: TGTGCCAGCAGCAGTCCACAGGGCTACGAGCAGTACTTC. Amino acid sequence: CASSSPQGYEQYF. Combining the CDR3 with reference TRBV5-4 and TRBJ2-7 gives the whole variable domain ETGVTQSPTHLIKTRGQQVTLRCSSQSGHNTVSWYQQALGQGPQFIFQYYREEENGRGNFPPRFSGLQFPNYSSELNVNALELDDSALYLCASSSPQGYEQYFGPGTRLTVT.

This chain's CDR3 is CASSLDRGERGNEKLFF. As DNA, the CDR3 is TGTGCCAGCAGCTTGGACAGGGGAGAGAGGGGAAATGAAAAACTGTTTTTT. The chain carries TRBV7-2 and TRBJ1-4; 9 nucleotides match TRBD1. With V trimmed by 3 bases and J by 5 bases, 10 bases remained unmatched. Per germline, CDR1 SGHTA and CDR2 FQGNSA. This CDR3 comprises 17 residues.

This chain uses TRBV7-8 with TRBJ1-4; unclear D gene. The CDR3 length is 18 residues. Germline values: CDR1 SGHVS, CDR2 FQNEAQ. Between the trimmed V and J ends, which lost 5 bases and 0 bases, there was a span of 19 bases. The CDR3 sequence is CASSLPGNTFATNEKLFF. CDR3 DNA: TGTGCCAGCAGCCTGCCCGGGAACACATTCGCAACTAATGAAAAACTGTTTTTT.

The V and J genes are TRBV10-2 and TRBJ1-3; TRBD1 matches at 7 bases. With 6 bases clipped from V and 0 bases from J, the junction kept 2 bases outside the gene matches. Germline assignment: CDR1 WSHSY and CDR2 SAAADI. The CDR3 contains 14 residues. CDR3 in amino acids: CASRPGGSGNTIYF. Here the CDR3 DNA reads TGCGCCAGCAGGCCAGGGGGCTCTGGAAACACCATATATTTT.

The CDR3 spells CASRPTMTAPMETQYF. The CDR3 nucleotides read TGTGCCAGTAGACCTACCATGACAGCCCCGATGGAGACCCAGTACTTC. The chain uses TRBV19 and TRBJ2-5, with a tentative D call TRBD1 (5 bases). CDR3 length equals 16 residues. Trimming shortened V by 6 bases and J by 5 bases, and 22 bases separated the two germline ends. Germline lookup yields CDR1 LNHDA and CDR2 SQIVND (reference sequence).

The chain combines TRBV28 with TRBJ1-1; TRBD1 aligns across 7 bases. Germline-derived CDR1 and CDR2 are MDHEN and SYDVKM. Trimming at V came to 8 bases and at J to 4 bases, leaving 4 bases not matched to a gene. The CDR3 covers 12 residues. Written as DNA, the CDR3 is TGTGCCAGCGGTAGACAGGGCACTGAAGCTTTCTTT. It translates to CASGRQGTEAFF.

The genes are TRBV2 and TRBJ2-2; 13 positions agree with TRBD2. This CDR3 is built from 16 residues. V dropped 6 bases and J dropped 5; count of bases not matched to a gene: 6. From germline, CDR1 is SNHLY and CDR2 FYNNEI. The CDR3 protein is CASRLGLAGVTGELFF. CDR3 DNA: TGTGCCAGCAGACTCGGACTAGCGGGAGTGACCGGGGAGCTGTTTTTT. Complete variable domain (other parts from reference TRBV2 and TRBJ2-2): EPEVTQTPSHQVTQMGQEVILRCVPISNHLYFYWYRQILGQKVEFLVSFYNNEISEKSEIFDDQFSVERPDGSNFTLKIRSTKLEDSAMYFCASRLGLAGVTGELFFGEGSRLTVL.

This clone was observed a few times. The gene calls are TRBV10-1 and TRBJ1-2; D uncertain. Looked up from germline, CDR1 is WNHNN and CDR2 is SYGVQD (reference sequence). The CDR3 loop spans 13 amino acids. Trimming took 5 bases from V and 2 from J, leaving 9 bases between them. The CDR3 here is CASSRSENYGYTF. The CDR3 nucleotides are TGCGCCAGCAGTCGGAGCGAGAACTATGGCTACACCTTC.

The chain links TRBV6-1 to TRBJ2-7; 8 bases fit TRBD2. V gave up 1 base and J gave up 6 bases; unmatched junction bases: 5. Per the germline V gene, CDR1 is MNHNS and CDR2 is SASEGT. This CDR3 is built from 14 residues. CDR3 protein: CASSEGPGGSEQYF. The CDR3 nucleotides read TGTGCCAGCAGTGAAGGGCCGGGAGGGAGCGAGCAGTACTTC.

This chain joins TRBV19 and TRBJ2-1, with TRBD2 identical over 8 bases. The CDR3 has 14 residues. Germline loops: CDR1 LNHDA, CDR2 SQIVND (reference sequence). Trimming at V came to 6 bases and at J to 1 base, leaving 2 bases not matched to a gene. In nucleotides, the CDR3 is TGTGCCAGTAGGCGGGAGGAATCCTACAATGAGCAGTTCTTC. Protein sequence: CASRREESYNEQFF.

This chain links TRBV27 with TRBJ2-3; TRBD2 agrees at 11 bases. This CDR3 has 17 amino acids. The germline V gene encodes CDR1 MNHEY and CDR2 SMNVEV (reference sequence). The junction had 7 bases not matched to a gene; V was cut back by 5 bases and J by 0 bases. The CDR3 DNA follows: TGTGCCAGCAGTCCGGGACTAGCGGTTCATAGCACAGATACGCAGTATTTT. Protein sequence: CASSPGLAVHSTDTQYF.

This chain connects TRBV28 to TRBJ1-1, with D perhaps matching TRBD1 (5 bases). V dropped 3 bases and J dropped 3 bases, with 11 bases sitting between them. This CDR3 is 14 amino acids long. Germline lookup yields CDR1 MDHEN and CDR2 SYDVKM. In DNA form, the CDR3 reads TGTGCCAGCAGTTTCCAGGGCTCGGACACTGAAGCTTTCTTT. Protein sequence: CASSFQGSDTEAFF.

The V call is TRBV5-1, the J call TRBJ2-5, with 8 bases identical to TRBD2. This CDR3 has 16 residues. CDR1 SGHRS and CDR2 YFSETQ come from the germline V gene. V was pared by 3 bases and J by 1 base, with 8 bases of the junction left unmatched. The CDR3 region is CASSSGLAGGQETQYF. Here the CDR3 DNA reads TGCGCCAGCAGCTCCGGGCTAGCGGGCGGCCAAGAGACCCAGTACTTC.

The chain combines TRBV5-1 with TRBJ2-1; no definite D call. Germline V gene sequence: CDR1 SGHRS, CDR2 YFSETQ. The CDR3 totals 15 residues. V was trimmed by 0 bases and J by 6 bases, leaving 13 bases between them. CDR3: CASSLGAPPGNEQFF. The CDR3 DNA follows: TGCGCCAGCAGCTTGGGGGCCCCCCCAGGCAATGAGCAGTTCTTC.

This sequence joins TRBV5-1 and TRBJ1-2; D not resolved. Germline V lookup: CDR1 SGHRS, CDR2 YFSETQ. Trimming took 2 bases from V and 4 from J, leaving 9 bases between them. There are 13 residues in the CDR3. CDR3 DNA sequence: TGCGCCAGCAGCTTAGAGTTTCCCTATGGCTACACCTTC. Translating it yields CASSLEFPYGYTF. The full variable domain, in which reference TRBV5-1 and TRBJ1-2 provide the parts outside the CDR3, is KAGVTQTPRYLIKTRGQQVTLSCSPISGHRSVSWYQQTPGQGLQFLFEYFSETQRNKGNFPGRFSGRQFSNSRSEMNVSTLELGDSALYLCASSLEFPYGYTFGSGTRLTVV.

Only one count was recorded for this clone. The chain carries TRBV5-1 and TRBJ2-1; TRBD1 agrees at 8 bases. V trimming: 3 bases; J trimming: 5 bases; junction bases outside the gene matches: 4. This CDR3 is built from 14 residues. Germline V lookup: CDR1 SGHRS, CDR2 YFSETQ. In nucleotides, the CDR3 is TGCGCCAGCAGCTCGGGGGACAGGCACAATGAGCAGTTCTTC. Amino acid sequence: CASSSGDRHNEQFF.

This clone was detected a few times. V gene TRBV19 combines with J gene TRBJ1-3; no reliable D call. The germline gives CDR1 LNHDA, CDR2 SQIVND (reference sequence). Trimming stripped 3 bases from V and 0 bases from J, with 6 bases between. This CDR3 spans 14 amino acids. The CDR3 DNA follows: TGTGCCAGTAGTATGCCAGTCTCTGGAAACACCATATATTTT. Its translation: CASSMPVSGNTIYF. Combining the CDR3 with reference TRBV19 and TRBJ1-3 gives the whole variable domain DGGITQSPKYLFRKEGQNVTLSCEQNLNHDAMYWYRQDPGQGLRLIYYSQIVNDFQKGDIAEGYSVSREKKESFPLTVTSAQKNPTAFYLCASSMPVSGNTIYFGEGSWLTVV.

In its sample, this clone was seen a few times. The rearrangement links TRBV11-2 to TRBJ1-6; possibly TRBD1 for D (6 bases). This CDR3 has 16 amino acids. Between the trimmed V and J ends, which lost 1 base and 7 bases, there was a span of 14 bases. Looked up from germline, CDR1 is SGHAT and CDR2 is FQNNGV. This CDR3 is CASSLGPTGLNSPLHF. The DNA for the CDR3 is TGTGCCAGCAGCTTAGGCCCGACAGGATTAAATTCACCCCTCCACTTT.

The chain uses TRBV5-1 and TRBJ2-7, with TRBD2 identical over 8 bases. Per germline, CDR1 SGHRS and CDR2 YFSETQ. This CDR3 is 16 amino acids long. J lost 0 bases, V lost 6 bases, and 11 bases had no gene match. CDR3 sequence reads: CASTLGAAGGSYEQYF. The CDR3 DNA reads TGCGCCAGCACCCTAGGGGCTGCGGGAGGCTCCTACGAGCAGTACTTC.

As DNA, the CDR3 is TGTGCCAGCAGTCGGGACTCAGGGGGTGAAAAACTGTTTTTT. This codes for CASSRDSGGEKLFF. This chain uses TRBV28 with TRBJ1-4, with 7 bases aligning to TRBD1. Per germline, CDR1 MDHEN and CDR2 SYDVKM. After removal of 5 bases from V and 7 bases from J, the junction contained 7 bases not matched to a gene. The CDR3 contains 14 residues. Full variable domain (missing parts from reference TRBV28 and TRBJ1-4): DVKVTQSSRYLVKRTGEKVFLECVQDMDHENMFWYRQDPGLGLRLIYFSYDVKMKEKGDIPEGYSVSREKKERFSLILESASTNQTSMYLCASSRDSGGEKLFFGSGTQLSVL.

This rearrangement joins TRBV18 to TRBJ2-7, with a possible D match to TRBD2 (5 bases). Trimming pared 2 bases from V and 7 bases from J, leaving 15 bases between. CDR1 and CDR2 from the germline V gene are KGHSH and LQKENI. CDR3 size: 14 residues. In DNA form, the CDR3 reads TGTGCCAGCTCACCAGGTCGGTCTACGGGAGAGCAGTACTTC. It translates to CASSPGRSTGEQYF.

The J gene is TRBJ2-1, the V gene TRBV11-2, with no clear D. Looked up from germline, CDR1 is SGHAT and CDR2 is FQNNGV. V lost 1 base and J lost 6, with 19 bases in between. CDR3 length: 17 amino acids. The CDR3 bases are TGTGCCAGCAGCTTAGTGCGGCGTCTCTCCCAACGCAATGAGCAGTTCTTC. Encoded protein: CASSLVRRLSQRNEQFF.

The chain employs TRBV30 and TRBJ2-1, with D possibly being TRBD1 (5 bases). From germline, CDR1 is GTSNPN and CDR2 SVGIG (reference sequence). The V end lost 0 bases, the J end lost 8 bases, and 14 bases lay between the germline ends. The CDR3 runs 14 residues. CDR3 in amino acids: CAWSVRSGFYEQFF. In DNA form, the CDR3 reads TGTGCCTGGAGTGTACGTTCAGGGTTTTATGAGCAGTTCTTC. Supplemented by reference TRBV30 and TRBJ2-1, the full variable domain reads SQTIHQWPATLVQPVGSPLSLECTVEGTSNPNLYWYRQAAGRGLQLLFYSVGIGQISSEVPQNLSASRPQDRQFILSSKKLLLSDSGFYLCAWSVRSGFYEQFFGPGTRLTVL.

The V gene is TRBV7-3, the J gene TRBJ2-1; no definite D call. Germline V lookup: CDR1 SGHTA, CDR2 FQGTGA. With 5 bases removed from V and 0 bases from J, the gap between germline ends came to 14 bases. This CDR3 is 16 amino acids long. The CDR3: CASSPGGASSYNEQFF. CDR3 DNA sequence: TGTGCCAGCAGCCCCGGTGGAGCGAGCTCCTACAATGAGCAGTTCTTC.

V and J are TRBV7-9 and TRBJ2-7; maybe TRBD1 (6 bases). The V end was cut by 5 bases, the J end by 7 bases, with 21 bases between. The CDR3 contains 15 residues. Germline CDR1 and CDR2: SEHNR and FQNEAQ (reference sequence). CDR3 amino acids: CASSLQGSGLSEQYF. The DNA of the CDR3 is TGTGCCAGCAGCCTACAGGGAAGTGGTTTGTCAGAGCAGTACTTC.

This clone has just a few counts. The V call is TRBV11-1, the J call TRBJ1-1; TRBD1 matches at 7 bases. Trimming took 0 bases from V and 4 from J; bases not matched to a gene: 11. The V gene's germline CDR1 is SGHAT and CDR2 FQDESV (reference sequence). CDR3 length equals 17 residues. This chain's CDR3 is CASSLAHVGRGSTEAFF. The CDR3, as DNA: TGTGCCAGCAGCTTAGCGCACGTCGGCAGGGGGAGCACTGAAGCTTTCTTT.

A single count supports this clone. The gene calls are TRBV10-3 and TRBJ1-1; tentative D call: TRBD1 (5 bases). Trimming stripped 10 bases from V and 6 bases from J, with 21 bases between. In germline, CDR1 is ENHRY, CDR2 SYGVKD. The CDR3 is 14 residues long. The CDR3 region is CASNGASPGAEAFF. CDR3 DNA sequence: TGTGCCAGTAATGGGGCCTCCCCGGGGGCTGAAGCTTTCTTT.

The J gene is TRBJ2-3, the V gene TRBV2; possible D gene TRBD2, 5 bases. Trimming cost V 6 bases and J 4 bases, with 20 bases left between them. The CDR3 has 16 amino acids. The germline CDR1 and CDR2 sequences are SNHLY and FYNNEI. The CDR3 region has the DNA TGTGCCAGCAGGGCAGAGAGGGCTAGATCAGCAGATACGCAGTATTTT. It translates to CASRAERARSADTQYF.

As DNA, the CDR3 is TGTGCCAGCAGGCGGACTAGCGGGAGTGTAGATACGCAGTATTTT. It yields the protein CASRRTSGSVDTQYF. The rearrangement links TRBV7-9 to TRBJ2-3; 13 bases are a match to TRBD2. Looked up from germline, CDR1 is SEHNR and CDR2 is FQNEAQ (reference sequence). This CDR3 region has 15 residues. The ends lost 6 bases at V and 5 bases at J; junction bases unmatched: 5.